This TCR beta chain comes out of a study of cytomegalovirus exposure and HLA in healthy donors. General study points: Near-uniform donor sequencing depth was presumed by presence/absence analyses. A few CMV-associated chains proved CMV antigen-specific in vitro. Researchers counted over 150 TCR beta chains as cytomegalovirus-associated.

It was with 60 Vbeta and 13 Jbeta primers that the PCR ran. Libraries were prepared by immunoSEQ multiplex PCR; TCRdb keeps only in-frame clonotypes and omits some of them. There are roughly 120,000 clones in the sample; around 73% occur only once, and around 8% lies in the top ten. Germline V gene lookup returns CDR1 SNHLY and CDR2 FYNNEI. This CDR3 has 15 residues. Trimming stripped 2 bases from V and 2 bases from J, with 10 bases between. Notes on this clone: Its antigen is not identified.

The sample taken for sequencing was PBMCs. V gene TRBV2 combines with J gene TRBJ1-5; D is perhaps TRBD1 (6 bases). This clonotype originated in a man aged 35-49 years in good health and CMV-seronegative. CDR3 loop: CASSERRGRNQPQHF. The CDR3 bases are TGTGCCAGCAGTGAACGGCGGGGGCGCAATCAGCCCCAGCATTTT. Based on the CDR3 plus reference TRBV2 and TRBJ1-5, the full variable domain is EPEVTQTPSHQVTQMGQEVILRCVPISNHLYFYWYRQILGQKVEFLVSFYNNEISEKSEIFDDQFSVERPDGSNFTLKIRSTKLEDSAMYFCASSERRGRNQPQHFGDGTRLSIL.